Sequencing of this T cell receptor (beta chain) was carried out in a study of T-cell memory formation after mild COVID-19. Study-level findings and limits: Mainly CM and EM harbored the contracting CD4+ clones; mainly EMRA harbored the CD8+ ones. The study detected some responding clones in pre-infection memory, suggesting cross-reactive memory joined.

On this clonotype: No antigen is known for it.

This CDR3 comprises 15 residues. The germline V gene encodes CDR1 SGHRS and CDR2 YFSETQ. With 4 bases clipped from V and 6 bases from J, the junction kept 10 bases outside the gene matches. TCRdb analysed the 5' RACE reads with MiXCR anew, one entry per CDR3 protein. The data show 540,000 or so distinct CDR3 sequences, with approximately 20% seen just once and under 15% held by the top ten. The TCR comes from an adult woman who had mild COVID-19 (a few samples of this study predate the infection). Cell type and time point are not known. The source material was PBMCs or a T cell subset sorted from them (not recorded which). The V and J genes are TRBV5-1 and TRBJ2-1; TRBD1 aligns across 7 bases. The CDR3 region is CASSETGSGVNEQFF. As DNA, the CDR3 is TGCGCCAGCAGCGAGACAGGGAGTGGGGTCAATGAGCAGTTCTTC. Using reference TRBV5-1 and TRBJ2-1 for the parts outside the CDR3, the full variable domain is KAGVTQTPRYLIKTRGQQVTLSCSPISGHRSVSWYQQTPGQGLQFLFEYFSETQRNKGNFPGRFSGRQFSNSRSEMNVSTLELGDSALYLCASSETGSGVNEQFFGPGTRLTVL.